Presented here are 17 T cell receptor delta chains from one specimen sequenced in a study of Vδ1+ human thymocytes. General study results and limits: In the thymus, TRG and TRD repertoires looked highly polyclonal with Gaussian CDR3 lengths.

RNA was extracted from the cells and then reverse transcribed. The CDR3 regions were amplified by multiplex PCR from V-gene primers to a constant-region primer. TCRdb reanalysed the multiplex PCR reads with CATT. The sample yields under 85,000 delta-chain clones, more than 30% seen once. These receptors have no identified antigens. Input material: Vdelta1+ gamma-delta thymocytes from the thymus. Regarding subset: FACS-sorted CD3+ TCRalphabeta- TCRVdelta1+ TCRVdelta2- thymocytes. All receptors derive from a boy under two years old who had congenital heart surgery.

J is TRDJ1 and V is TRDV1, with no clear D. V was trimmed by 0 bases and J by 4 bases, leaving 3 bases between them. This CDR3 has 12 amino acids. Germline values: CDR1 TSWWSYY, CDR2 QGS. The CDR3, as DNA: TGTGCTCTTGGGGAACTAGACGATAAACTCATCTTT. Translation gives CALGELDDKLIF.

The chain recombines TRDV1 with TRDJ1; TRDD2 might be the D (5 bases). The V gene lost 2 bases and the J gene lost 5 bases, with 21 bases spanning the gap. The CDR3 has 17 residues. The germline CDR1 and CDR2 sequences are TSWWSYY and QGS. The CDR3: CALGETPAFLNGDKLIF. Here the CDR3 DNA reads TGTGCTCTTGGGGAAACCCCGGCCTTCTTAAATGGGGATAAACTCATCTTT.

This clone was seen a few times. The V gene is TRDV1, the J gene TRDJ1, with 8 bases identical to TRDD2. CDR1 and CDR2 (germline): TSWWSYY, QGS. Unmatched junction bases numbered 21, after V lost 2 bases and J lost 7 bases. This CDR3 region has 19 residues. The CDR3 nucleotides read TGTGCTCTTGGGGAAGGGCTTCCTACAGTTCTTAACGGCGGAGTTAAACTCATCTTT. Residues: CALGEGLPTVLNGGVKLIF.

This clone was counted only a few times. The chain is built from TRDV1 and TRDJ1; 10 positions agree with TRDD3. The germline V gene encodes CDR1 TSWWSYY and CDR2 QGS. V lost 4 bases to trimming and J lost 0 bases; unmatched junction nucleotides: 23. The CDR3 is 22 residues long. The CDR3 protein is CALGGNFLSTGGLEMYTDKLIF. DNA of the CDR3: TGTGCTCTTGGGGGGAACTTCCTATCCACTGGGGGATTGGAGATGTACACCGATAAACTCATCTTT.

This clone was detected a few times. The chain employs TRDV1 and TRDJ1; possibly TRDD3 for D (5 bases). Trimming shortened V by 5 bases and J by 0 bases, and 25 bases separated the two germline ends. The V gene's germline CDR1 is TSWWSYY and CDR2 QGS. The CDR3 has 19 amino acids. CDR3 nucleotide sequence: TGTGCTCTTGGGTTAATGGGGAACGGAGGGACCACATACACCGATAAACTCATCTTT. Amino acid sequence: CALGLMGNGGTTYTDKLIF.

J is TRDJ1 and V is TRDV1, with D perhaps TRDD3 (6 bases). V was cut by 2 bases and J by 8 bases, with 18 bases left in between. The CDR3 is 15 residues long. Per germline, CDR1 TSWWSYY and CDR2 QGS. This CDR3 is CALGEVRAWGLKLIF. CDR3 DNA sequence: TGTGCTCTTGGGGAAGTTAGGGCTTGGGGGTTGAAACTCATCTTT.

This chain joins TRDV2 and TRDJ2; 12 nucleotides align to TRDD3. Germline CDR1 and CDR2: GEAIGNYY and EKD. This CDR3 region has 20 residues. With V trimmed by 1 base and J by 2 bases, 13 bases remained unmatched. The CDR3 region has the DNA TGTGCCTGTGACACGTTAACTGGGGGATACTCTAGGTTGTTGACAGCACAACTCTTCTTT. It yields the protein CACDTLTGGYSRLLTAQLFF.

This chain joins TRDV1 and TRDJ1; 10 bases are shared with TRDD3. V dropped 0 bases and J dropped 0; count of bases not matched to a gene: 31. The CDR3 is 26 amino acids. Germline CDR1 TSWWSYY, CDR2 QGS. CDR3 in amino acids: CALGELEDFLRKLGDAQGLYTDKLIF. CDR3 in DNA: TGTGCTCTTGGGGAACTAGAAGACTTCCTACGGAAACTGGGGGATGCGCAGGGCTTGTACACCGATAAACTCATCTTT.

The chain carries TRDV1 and TRDJ1; TRDD3 agrees at 11 bases. Trimming took 4 bases from V and 5 from J; bases not matched to a gene: 27. The CDR3 consists of 22 residues. Germline lookup yields CDR1 TSWWSYY and CDR2 QGS. CDR3 bases: TGTGCTCTTGGGGCCGCCCGAGGCCCCCTCTTACTGGGGGATATCTTGAGGGATAAACTCATCTTT. Amino acid sequence: CALGAARGPLLLGDILRDKLIF.

The rearrangement links TRDV1 to TRDJ1; weak D call: TRDD2 (9 bases). The length of the CDR3 is 25 residues. Germline loops: CDR1 TSWWSYY, CDR2 QGS. The V and J ends lost 2 bases and 1 base respectively, with 41 bases between them. CDR3 sequence (DNA): TGTGCTCTTGGGGAAGGTCTTCGCCTTCCTACGGGGGGACTGATACTGGGGGTCCTCACCGATAAACTCATCTTT. Residues: CALGEGLRLPTGGLILGVLTDKLIF.

This chain joins TRDV1 and TRDJ1, with 10 bases lining up with TRDD3. The CDR3 covers 19 residues. Germline V gene lookup returns CDR1 TSWWSYY and CDR2 QGS. Unmatched junction bases numbered 14, after V lost 0 bases and J lost 4 bases. The CDR3 region has the DNA TGTGCTCTTGGGGAACTGCCGGAGTACTGGGGGATGGAATTCGATAAACTCATCTTT. This translates into CALGELPEYWGMEFDKLIF.

V usage is TRDV1 and J usage is TRDJ1; 7 bases are a match to TRDD3. V lost 4 bases and J lost 0; bases outside the gene matches: 11. The germline gives CDR1 TSWWSYY, CDR2 QGS. CDR3 length equals 17 residues. CDR3 DNA sequence: TGTGCTCTTGGGGGGGTTCCCCTCCTGGGGGACACCGATAAACTCATCTTT. Encoded protein: CALGGVPLLGDTDKLIF.

The chain has TRDV1 and TRDJ1, with D perhaps TRDD3 (6 bases). V lost 0 bases, J lost 1 base, and 27 bases lay in between. Germline-derived CDR1 and CDR2 are TSWWSYY and QGS. The CDR3 sequence is 21 residues long. This CDR3 is CALGELVSRWWGSRSTDKLIF. The CDR3 DNA sequence: TGTGCTCTTGGGGAACTAGTATCCCGGTGGTGGGGGTCTAGGAGCACCGATAAACTCATCTTT.

This clone was detected a few times. The rearrangement joins TRDV1 to TRDJ1; D is possibly TRDD2 (7 bases). Trimming left V 4 bases short and J 4 bases short, with 28 bases between. The CDR3 spans 19 residues. Germline V gene data show CDR1 as TSWWSYY and CDR2 as QGS. Here the CDR3 DNA reads TGTGCTCTTGGGGGAGGATTCCTACACGAACCTTGGGGGTTCGATAAACTCATCTTT. It codes for CALGGGFLHEPWGFDKLIF.

The J gene is TRDJ1, the V gene TRDV1; D not resolved. The CDR3 is made up of 21 amino acids. Trimming took off 0 bases at V and 0 bases at J, with 26 bases between the two ends. CDR1 TSWWSYY and CDR2 QGS come from the germline V gene. This CDR3 is CALGELPPGRVLRRYTDKLIF. The CDR3 nucleotides read TGTGCTCTTGGGGAACTACCGCCGGGTAGGGTACTGCGTCGGTACACCGATAAACTCATCTTT.

The chain is built from TRDV1 and TRDJ2; 7 nucleotides line up with TRDD3. The CDR3 runs 18 residues. Trimming removed 6 bases from V and 4 bases from J; junction bases left unmatched: 17. CDR1 and CDR2 (germline): TSWWSYY, QGS. The CDR3 bases are TGTGCTCTTGGTTCCCCGAACTGTGGGATACCAGGGACAGCACAACTCTTCTTT. Translation: CALGSPNCGIPGTAQLFF.

There are a few counts of this clone. The chain carries TRDV1 and TRDJ1; TRDD3 agrees at 8 bases. Germline values: CDR1 TSWWSYY, CDR2 QGS. With 2 bases clipped from V and 3 bases from J, the junction kept 20 bases outside the gene matches. CDR3 length equals 20 residues. CDR3 sequence (DNA): TGTGCTCTTGGGGAAAGGTCTGCCTATACGTTACTGGGGGGCGCCGATAAACTCATCTTT. Protein: CALGERSAYTLLGGADKLIF.